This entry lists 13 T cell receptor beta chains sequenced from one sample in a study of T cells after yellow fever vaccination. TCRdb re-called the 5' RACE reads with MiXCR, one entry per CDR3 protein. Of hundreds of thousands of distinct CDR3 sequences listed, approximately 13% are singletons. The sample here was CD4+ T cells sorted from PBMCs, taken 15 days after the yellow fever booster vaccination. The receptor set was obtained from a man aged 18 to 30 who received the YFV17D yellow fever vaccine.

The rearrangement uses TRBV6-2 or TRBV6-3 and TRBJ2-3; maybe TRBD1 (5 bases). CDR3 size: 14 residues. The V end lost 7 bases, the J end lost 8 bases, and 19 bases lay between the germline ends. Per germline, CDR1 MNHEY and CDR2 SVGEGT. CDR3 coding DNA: TGTGCCAGCAACGGATTTGGGGCCCCCGGTACGCAGTATTTT. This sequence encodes CASNGFGAPGTQYF.

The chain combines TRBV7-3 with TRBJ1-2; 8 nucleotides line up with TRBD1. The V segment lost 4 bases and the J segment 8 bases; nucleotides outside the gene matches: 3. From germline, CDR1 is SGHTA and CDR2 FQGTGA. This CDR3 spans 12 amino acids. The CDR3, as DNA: TGTGCCAGCAGCTCGACAGGGGTCGGCTACACCTTC. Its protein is CASSSTGVGYTF.

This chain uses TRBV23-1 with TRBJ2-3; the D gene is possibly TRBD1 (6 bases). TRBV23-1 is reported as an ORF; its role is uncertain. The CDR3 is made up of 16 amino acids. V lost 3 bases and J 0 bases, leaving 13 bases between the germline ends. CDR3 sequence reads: CASSHPPGHSTDTQYF. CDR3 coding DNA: TGCGCCAGCAGTCATCCCCCGGGACATAGCACAGATACGCAGTATTTT.

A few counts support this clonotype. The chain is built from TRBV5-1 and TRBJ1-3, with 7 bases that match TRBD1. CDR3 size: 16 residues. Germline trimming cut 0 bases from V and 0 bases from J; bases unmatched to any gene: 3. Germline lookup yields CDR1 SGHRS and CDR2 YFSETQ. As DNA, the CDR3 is TGCGCCAGCAGCTTGGGGGACAGCTCCTCTGGAAACACCATATATTTT. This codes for CASSLGDSSSGNTIYF. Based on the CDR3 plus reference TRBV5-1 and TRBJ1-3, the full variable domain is KAGVTQTPRYLIKTRGQQVTLSCSPISGHRSVSWYQQTPGQGLQFLFEYFSETQRNKGNFPGRFSGRQFSNSRSEMNVSTLELGDSALYLCASSLGDSSSGNTIYFGEGSWLTVV.

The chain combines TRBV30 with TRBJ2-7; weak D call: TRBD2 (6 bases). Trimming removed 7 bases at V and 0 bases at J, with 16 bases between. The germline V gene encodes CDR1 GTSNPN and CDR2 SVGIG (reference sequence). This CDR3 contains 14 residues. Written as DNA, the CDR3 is TGTGCCTCCGCGGGGCGGAGTAACTCCTACGAGCAGTACTTC. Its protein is CASAGRSNSYEQYF.

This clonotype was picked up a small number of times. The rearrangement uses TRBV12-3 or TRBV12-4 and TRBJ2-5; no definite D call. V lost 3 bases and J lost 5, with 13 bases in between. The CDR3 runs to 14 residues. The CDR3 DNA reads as TGTGCCAGCAGTTTTTACGATGTTGGGGAGACCCAGTACTTC. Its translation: CASSFYDVGETQYF.

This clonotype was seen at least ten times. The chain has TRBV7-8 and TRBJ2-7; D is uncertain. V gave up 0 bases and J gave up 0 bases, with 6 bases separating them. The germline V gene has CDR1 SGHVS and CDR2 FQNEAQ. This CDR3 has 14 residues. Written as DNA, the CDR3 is TGTGCCAGCAGCTTAGCCGCAGGCTCCTACGAGCAGTACGTC. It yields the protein CASSLAAGSYEQYV.

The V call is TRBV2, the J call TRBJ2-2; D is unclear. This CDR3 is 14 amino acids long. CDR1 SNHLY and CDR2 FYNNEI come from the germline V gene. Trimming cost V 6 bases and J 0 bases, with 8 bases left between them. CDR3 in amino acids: CASRGTSNTGELFF. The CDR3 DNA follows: TGTGCCAGCAGAGGTACTTCGAACACCGGGGAGCTGTTTTTT.

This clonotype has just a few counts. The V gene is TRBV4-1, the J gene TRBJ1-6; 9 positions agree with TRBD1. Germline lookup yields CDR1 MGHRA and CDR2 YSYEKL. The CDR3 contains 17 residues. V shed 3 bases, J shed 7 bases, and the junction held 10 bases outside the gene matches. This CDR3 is CASSQRNRDRVNSPLHF. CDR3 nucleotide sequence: TGCGCCAGCAGCCAGCGTAACAGGGACAGGGTGAATTCACCCCTCCACTTT.

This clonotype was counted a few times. The DNA of the CDR3 is TGTGCCAGCAGTTTAGACCGACAGGGTACTGATGAGCAGTTCTTC. Protein product: CASSLDRQGTDEQFF. The chain has TRBV12-3 or TRBV12-4 and TRBJ2-1; 7 bases agree with TRBD1. The CDR3 totals 15 residues. V gave up 1 base and J gave up 8 bases; unmatched junction bases: 8.

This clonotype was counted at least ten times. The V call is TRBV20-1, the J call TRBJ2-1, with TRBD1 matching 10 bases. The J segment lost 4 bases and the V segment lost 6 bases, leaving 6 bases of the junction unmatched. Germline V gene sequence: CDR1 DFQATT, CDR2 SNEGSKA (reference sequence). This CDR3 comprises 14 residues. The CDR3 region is CSALTGGAYNEQFF. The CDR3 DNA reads TGCAGTGCCCTGACAGGGGGCGCGTACAATGAGCAGTTCTTC.

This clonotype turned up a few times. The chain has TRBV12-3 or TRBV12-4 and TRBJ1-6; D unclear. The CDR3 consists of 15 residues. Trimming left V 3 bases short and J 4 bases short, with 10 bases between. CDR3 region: CASSLSGEYNSPLHF. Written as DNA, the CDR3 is TGTGCCAGCAGTTTGTCCGGAGAATATAATTCACCCCTCCACTTT.

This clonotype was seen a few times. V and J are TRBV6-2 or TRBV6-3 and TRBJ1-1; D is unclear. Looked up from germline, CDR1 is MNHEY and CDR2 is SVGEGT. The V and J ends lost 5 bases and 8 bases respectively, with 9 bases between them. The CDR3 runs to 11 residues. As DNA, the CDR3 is TGTGCCAGCAGTGAAGCGGGGGAAGCTTTCTTT. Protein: CASSEAGEAFF.